This T cell receptor (beta chain) was sequenced during a study of cytomegalovirus exposure and HLA in healthy donors. In the PCR, 60 Vbeta and 13 Jbeta primers were used. The repertoire was sequenced with immunoSEQ multiplex PCR; TCRdb's copy has only in-frame clones and lacks some. The sample comprises some 63,000 clones, 75% to 85% of which are singletons, and 1.5% to 2% rests with the top ten. Investigators did not record CMV serostatus for this donor. Sequenced sample: PBMCs. The receptor comes from a human donor in good health.

In DNA form, the CDR3 reads TGTGCCCTCGGAAGGGGCTACGAGCAGTACTTC. As protein: CALGRGYEQYF. V and J are TRBV30 and TRBJ2-7; D perhaps matches TRBD1 (5 bases). Trimming stripped 8 bases from V and 3 bases from J, with 11 bases between. In germline, CDR1 is GTSNPN, CDR2 SVGIG (reference sequence). The CDR3 has 11 residues.